This is a list of T cell receptor beta chains from one sample in a study of T cell repertoires in cytomegalovirus infection. TCRdb passed the reads through MiXCR, listing each CDR3 protein once. The data hold about 740,000 distinct CDR3 sequences, with about 40% observed a single time. Material: PBMCs. Every receptor here comes from a human donor in good health (CMV status not recorded). Some clones in this sample may be carry-over from other donors' samples. The CDR3 runs from the conserved cysteine through the conserved F or W. Fields, in order: V gene, D gene, clone size, J gene, CDR3 DNA, CDR3 protein. D genes are given only for firm matches. Only some rows state a clone size, as once, few, many or a class for expanded clones.

V: TRBV4-3
D: .
size: .
J: TRBJ2-1
DNA: TGCGCCAACGGGCCGGACGGAGCATACAATGAGCAGTTCTTC
CDR3: CANGPDGAYNEQFF

V: TRBV9
D: .
size: .
J: TRBJ1-1
DNA: TGTGCCATCAGCGATGGGGCTGCCTTGGAAAGAGCTTTCTTT
CDR3: CAISDGAALERAFF

V: TRBV12-3/TRBV12-4
D: .
size: few
J: TRBJ1-1
DNA: TGTGCCAGCAGAGTCGACAGGACCACTGAAGCTTTCTTT
CDR3: CASRVDRTTEAFF

V: TRBV5-6
D: TRBD2
size: .
J: TRBJ2-1
DNA: TGTGCCAGCAGCTCCCCTTTAGCGGGAGGGCCCAGGAATGAGCAGTTCTTC
CDR3: CASSSPLAGGPRNEQFF

V: TRBV5-1
D: .
size: .
J: TRBJ2-2
DNA: TGCGCCAGCAGCTGGACTGTAGAAGGTCCCGGGGAGCTGTTTTTT
CDR3: CASSWTVEGPGELFF

V: TRBV10-3
D: TRBD1
size: .
J: TRBJ1-1
DNA: TGTGCCATCAGTGAGGCAGGGGGCGCCACGGACACTGAAGCTTTCTTT
CDR3: CAISEAGGATDTEAFF

V: TRBV28
D: TRBD1
size: .
J: TRBJ1-4
DNA: TGTGCCAGCAGTTTGGGTTCACAGGGGGTAGGGAATGAAAAACTGTTTTTT
CDR3: CASSLGSQGVGNEKLFF

V: TRBV20-1
D: .
size: .
J: TRBJ1-2
DNA: TGCAGTGCTCCCTCGGGATTCTCGGATGGCTACACCTTC
CDR3: CSAPSGFSDGYTF

V: TRBV29-1
D: .
size: .
J: TRBJ1-2
DNA: TGCAGCGTTGAAGATCGAATCCACAGTAACTATGGCTACACCTTC
CDR3: CSVEDRIHSNYGYTF

V: TRBV6-5
D: TRBD2
size: few
J: TRBJ2-2
DNA: TGTGCCAGCAGTCAACTAGCGACGAACACCGGGGAGCTGTTTTTT
CDR3: CASSQLATNTGELFF

V: TRBV20-1
D: .
size: .
J: TRBJ2-4
DNA: TGCAGTGCTAATGGGAGGAGTATCGTGGGCAAAAACATTCAGTACTTC
CDR3: CSANGRSIVGKNIQYF

V: TRBV10-3
D: .
size: few
J: TRBJ2-7
DNA: TGTGCCATCAGTGAGTGGAGACGGGCGGGTGTTTACGAGCAGTACTTC
CDR3: CAISEWRRAGVYEQYF

V: TRBV6-1
D: .
size: .
J: TRBJ2-3
DNA: TGTGCCAGCAGTGAAGAACCCGGGTTCACAGATACGCAGTATTTT
CDR3: CASSEEPGFTDTQYF

V: TRBV7-8
D: TRBD1
size: few
J: TRBJ2-5
DNA: TGTGCCAGCAGCTTAGTGGACAGGGCTATGGAGACCCAGTACTTC
CDR3: CASSLVDRAMETQYF

V: TRBV7-6
D: TRBD1
size: few
J: TRBJ2-4
DNA: TGTGCCAGCAGCCCATGGGCAGGGGGCAGGAAAGCCAAAAACATTCAGTACTTC
CDR3: CASSPWAGGRKAKNIQYF

V: TRBV7-9
D: .
size: .
J: TRBJ1-1
DNA: TGTGCCAGCAGCTTAGGTGCGGATATGAACACTGAAGCTTTCTTT
CDR3: CASSLGADMNTEAFF